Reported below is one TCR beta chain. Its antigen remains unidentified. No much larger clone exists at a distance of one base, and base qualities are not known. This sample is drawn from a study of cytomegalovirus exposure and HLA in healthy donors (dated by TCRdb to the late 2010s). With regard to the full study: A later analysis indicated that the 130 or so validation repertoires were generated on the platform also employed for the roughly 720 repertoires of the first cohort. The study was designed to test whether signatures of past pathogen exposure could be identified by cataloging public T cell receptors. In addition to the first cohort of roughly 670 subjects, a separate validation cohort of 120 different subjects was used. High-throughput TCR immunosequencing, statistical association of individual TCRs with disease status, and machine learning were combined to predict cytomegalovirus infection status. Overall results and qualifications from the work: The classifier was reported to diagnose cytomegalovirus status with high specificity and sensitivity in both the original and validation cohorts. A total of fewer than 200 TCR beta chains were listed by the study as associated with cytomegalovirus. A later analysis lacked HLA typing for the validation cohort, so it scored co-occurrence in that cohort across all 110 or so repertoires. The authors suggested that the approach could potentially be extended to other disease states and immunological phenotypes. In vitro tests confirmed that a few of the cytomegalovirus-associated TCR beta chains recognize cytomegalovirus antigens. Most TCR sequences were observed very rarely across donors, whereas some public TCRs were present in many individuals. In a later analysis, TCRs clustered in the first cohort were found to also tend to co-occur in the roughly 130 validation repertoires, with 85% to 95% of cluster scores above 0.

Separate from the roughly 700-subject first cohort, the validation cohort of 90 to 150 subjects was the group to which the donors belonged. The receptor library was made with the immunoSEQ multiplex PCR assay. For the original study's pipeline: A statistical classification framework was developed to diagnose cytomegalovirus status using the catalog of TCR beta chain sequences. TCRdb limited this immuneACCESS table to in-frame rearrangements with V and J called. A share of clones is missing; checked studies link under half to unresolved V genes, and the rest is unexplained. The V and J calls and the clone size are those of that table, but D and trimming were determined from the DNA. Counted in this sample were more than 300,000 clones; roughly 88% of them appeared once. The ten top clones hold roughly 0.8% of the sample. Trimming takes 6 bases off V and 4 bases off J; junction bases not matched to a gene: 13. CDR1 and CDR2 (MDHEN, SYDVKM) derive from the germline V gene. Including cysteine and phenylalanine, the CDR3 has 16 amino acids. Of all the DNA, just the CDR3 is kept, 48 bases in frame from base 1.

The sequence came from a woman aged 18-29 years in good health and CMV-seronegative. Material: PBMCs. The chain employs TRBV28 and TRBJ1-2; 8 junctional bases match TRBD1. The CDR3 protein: CASRGRGDRRIYGYTF. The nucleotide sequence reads TGTGCCAGCAGAGGGAGAGGGGACAGGCGAATCTATGGCTACACCTTC.